Listed below are T cell receptor beta chains from one sample, sequenced in a study of blood T cell repertoires in COVID-19. The table came from immunoSEQ multiplex PCR; TCRdb's copy has only in-frame clones and leaves some out. The sample includes approximately 280,000 clones, around 89% seen only once; the top ten take roughly 1.6%. The specimen sequenced was PBMCs or T cells enriched from blood (not recorded which). These receptors were taken from a young woman with acute COVID-19. Both conserved end residues are part of each CDR3. The D gene is left open where the match is weak. Part of the rows lack a size; the others show once, few, many or a class for expanded clones.

cdr3_aa: CASSQIDQPQHF
cdr3_nt: TGTGCCAGCTCACAAATAGATCAGCCCCAGCATTTT
v_call: TRBV18
clone_size: -
j_call: TRBJ1-5
d_call: -

cdr3_aa: CASSLGVTGSYGYTF
cdr3_nt: TGCGCCAGCAGCTTGGGGGTTACAGGGTCCTATGGCTACACCTTC
v_call: TRBV5-1
clone_size: -
j_call: TRBJ1-2
d_call: -

cdr3_aa: CASSFGTGGMRTEAFF
cdr3_nt: TGTGCCAGCAGCTTCGGGACAGGGGGCATGAGAACTGAAGCTTTCTTT
v_call: TRBV5-4
clone_size: -
j_call: TRBJ1-1
d_call: TRBD1

cdr3_aa: CAIPNGGLNTEAFF
cdr3_nt: TGTGCCATACCGAATGGAGGATTGAACACTGAAGCTTTCTTT
v_call: TRBV10-3
clone_size: -
j_call: TRBJ1-1
d_call: -

cdr3_aa: CASSPMGQGNTEAFF
cdr3_nt: TGTGCCAGCAGTCCGATGGGACAGGGGAATACTGAAGCTTTCTTT
v_call: TRBV27
clone_size: -
j_call: TRBJ1-1
d_call: TRBD1

cdr3_aa: CATSRGQKSNQPQHF
cdr3_nt: TGTGCCACCAGCAGAGGTCAGAAGAGCAATCAGCCCCAGCATTTT
v_call: TRBV15
clone_size: few
j_call: TRBJ1-5
d_call: -

cdr3_aa: CASSYTGGVEPQHF
cdr3_nt: TGTGCCAGCAGCTACACAGGGGGCGTGGAGCCCCAGCATTTT
v_call: TRBV3-1/TRBV3-2
clone_size: -
j_call: TRBJ1-5
d_call: TRBD1

cdr3_aa: CASSPGQGANQPQHF
cdr3_nt: TGTGCCAGCAGCCCGGGACAGGGGGCTAATCAGCCCCAGCATTTT
v_call: TRBV5-4
clone_size: -
j_call: TRBJ1-5
d_call: TRBD1

cdr3_aa: CASRPGGRANYGYTF
cdr3_nt: TGTGCCAGCAGACCAGGGGGTAGAGCTAACTATGGCTACACCTTC
v_call: TRBV6-5
clone_size: -
j_call: TRBJ1-2
d_call: TRBD1

cdr3_aa: CASSRATAYGYTF
cdr3_nt: TGTGCCAGTAGTAGAGCAACAGCTTATGGCTACACCTTC
v_call: TRBV19
clone_size: once
j_call: TRBJ1-2
d_call: -

cdr3_aa: CASSLKGTSYNEQFF
cdr3_nt: TGTGCCAGCAGCTTAAAGGGGACTTCCTACAATGAGCAGTTCTTC
v_call: TRBV7-9
clone_size: -
j_call: TRBJ2-1
d_call: -

cdr3_aa: CASSSIFLQRLNTEAFF
cdr3_nt: TGTGCCAGCAGCTCGATCTTCTTACAGAGATTGAACACTGAAGCTTTCTTT
v_call: TRBV11-2
clone_size: -
j_call: TRBJ1-1
d_call: -

cdr3_aa: CASSQPGWGNQETQYF
cdr3_nt: TGTGCCAGCAGCCAGCCCGGGTGGGGCAATCAAGAGACCCAGTACTTC
v_call: TRBV7-8
clone_size: -
j_call: TRBJ2-5
d_call: -

cdr3_aa: CASSLQTSGSSEQYF
cdr3_nt: TGTGCCAGCAGCCTTCAGACTAGCGGGAGCTCCGAGCAGTACTTC
v_call: TRBV7-2
clone_size: -
j_call: TRBJ2-7
d_call: TRBD2

cdr3_aa: CASRDSNYGYTF
cdr3_nt: TGTGCCAGCAGGGACAGTAACTATGGCTACACCTTC
v_call: TRBV28
clone_size: -
j_call: TRBJ1-2
d_call: -

cdr3_aa: CATSRPPWGQGVDSEGYTF
cdr3_nt: TGTGCCACCAGCAGACCGCCCTGGGGACAGGGGGTTGATTCGGAAGGCTACACCTTC
v_call: TRBV15
clone_size: -
j_call: TRBJ1-2
d_call: TRBD1

cdr3_aa: CASSYDTEMNTEAFF
cdr3_nt: TGTGCCAGCAGCTACGACACCGAGATGAACACTGAAGCTTTCTTT
v_call: TRBV5-8
clone_size: -
j_call: TRBJ1-1
d_call: -

cdr3_aa: CASSVRPGQETQYF
cdr3_nt: TGTGCCAGCAGCGTACGGCCAGGGCAAGAGACCCAGTACTTC
v_call: TRBV9
clone_size: -
j_call: TRBJ2-5
d_call: -

cdr3_aa: CATKPGSNTEAFF
cdr3_nt: TGTGCCACCAAACCCGGGTCGAACACTGAAGCTTTCTTT
v_call: TRBV19
clone_size: -
j_call: TRBJ1-1
d_call: -

cdr3_aa: CATSGRGQGTDTQYF
cdr3_nt: TGTGCCACCAGTGGCCGGGGACAGGGGACAGATACGCAGTATTTT
v_call: TRBV24-1
clone_size: once
j_call: TRBJ2-3
d_call: TRBD1

cdr3_aa: CASRPRGDTEAFF
cdr3_nt: TGTGCCAGCAGGCCCCGCGGGGACACTGAAGCTTTCTTT
v_call: TRBV6-5
clone_size: -
j_call: TRBJ1-1
d_call: -

cdr3_aa: CASSTGYGYTF
cdr3_nt: TGTGCCAGCAGTACAGGGTATGGCTACACCTTC
v_call: TRBV12-3/TRBV12-4
clone_size: -
j_call: TRBJ1-2
d_call: -

cdr3_aa: CASSLQRYEQFF
cdr3_nt: TGTGCCAGCAGTTTGCAGCGGTATGAGCAGTTCTTC
v_call: TRBV28
clone_size: -
j_call: TRBJ2-1
d_call: -

cdr3_aa: CASYKGGPLDTQYF
cdr3_nt: TGTGCCAGCTACAAGGGAGGGCCTTTAGATACGCAGTATTTT
v_call: TRBV28
clone_size: -
j_call: TRBJ2-3
d_call: TRBD2

cdr3_aa: CASSPGGRGSEQYF
cdr3_nt: TGTGCCAGCTCCCCCGGAGGGAGAGGGAGCGAGCAGTACTTC
v_call: TRBV18
clone_size: few
j_call: TRBJ2-7
d_call: -

cdr3_aa: CASSMADSSYEQYF
cdr3_nt: TGTGCCAGTAGTATGGCGGACAGCTCCTACGAGCAGTACTTC
v_call: TRBV19
clone_size: -
j_call: TRBJ2-7
d_call: -

cdr3_aa: CASQGGLGRGIETQYF
cdr3_nt: TGTGCCAGCCAAGGGGGACTAGGACGAGGGATAGAGACCCAGTACTTC
v_call: TRBV27
clone_size: -
j_call: TRBJ2-5
d_call: TRBD2

cdr3_aa: CASSQFGQGAKAFF
cdr3_nt: TGTGCCAGCAGTCAATTCGGACAGGGGGCAAAAGCTTTCTTT
v_call: TRBV27
clone_size: once
j_call: TRBJ1-1
d_call: TRBD1

cdr3_aa: CAWSTPRPYNEQFF
cdr3_nt: TGTGCCTGGAGTACCCCGAGGCCCTACAATGAGCAGTTCTTC
v_call: TRBV30
clone_size: -
j_call: TRBJ2-1
d_call: -

cdr3_aa: CASSQLIRGGQFF
cdr3_nt: TGCGCCAGCAGCCAACTGATTCGCGGGGGGCAGTTCTTC
v_call: TRBV4-1
clone_size: -
j_call: TRBJ2-1
d_call: TRBD2

cdr3_aa: CASSLESFYTEAFF
cdr3_nt: TGTGCCAGCAGCTTAGAATCCTTCTACACTGAAGCTTTCTTT
v_call: TRBV7-9
clone_size: -
j_call: TRBJ1-1
d_call: -

cdr3_aa: CASSFLGGDTEAFF
cdr3_nt: TGTGCCAGCAGCTTCTTGGGAGGTGACACTGAAGCTTTCTTT
v_call: TRBV5-5
clone_size: -
j_call: TRBJ1-1
d_call: -

cdr3_aa: CASSLSGVAEAFF
cdr3_nt: TGTGCCAGCAGCTTATCAGGGGTGGCTGAAGCTTTCTTT
v_call: TRBV7-9
clone_size: -
j_call: TRBJ1-1
d_call: -

cdr3_aa: CASSKNSYGYTF
cdr3_nt: TGTGCCAGCAGTAAAAACAGCTATGGCTACACCTTC
v_call: TRBV7-2
clone_size: -
j_call: TRBJ1-2
d_call: -

cdr3_aa: CASSLGWGSGQDNSNQPQHF
cdr3_nt: TGTGCCAGCAGCTTAGGGTGGGGTTCGGGACAGGATAATAGCAATCAGCCCCAGCATTTT
v_call: TRBV7-8
clone_size: -
j_call: TRBJ1-5
d_call: TRBD1

cdr3_aa: CASSQGGLNTEAFF
cdr3_nt: TGCGCCAGCAGCCAAGGGGGCCTGAACACTGAAGCTTTCTTT
v_call: TRBV4-1
clone_size: -
j_call: TRBJ1-1
d_call: -

cdr3_aa: CASSLSGTGRFNSPLHF
cdr3_nt: TGTGCCAGCAGCTTGAGCGGGACAGGGCGGTTTAATTCACCCCTCCACTTT
v_call: TRBV7-8
clone_size: -
j_call: TRBJ1-6
d_call: TRBD1

cdr3_aa: CASSYPGQSNTGELFF
cdr3_nt: TGTGCCAGCAGTTACCCGGGACAGTCGAACACCGGGGAGCTGTTTTTT
v_call: TRBV6-2/TRBV6-3
clone_size: -
j_call: TRBJ2-2
d_call: TRBD1

cdr3_aa: CASSFRGQAGTEAFF
cdr3_nt: TGTGCCAGCAGCTTCCGAGGACAGGCGGGCACTGAAGCTTTCTTT
v_call: TRBV9
clone_size: -
j_call: TRBJ1-1
d_call: TRBD1

cdr3_aa: CASSIETGNNEQFF
cdr3_nt: TGTGCCAGCAGTATCGAGACAGGTAACAATGAGCAGTTCTTC
v_call: TRBV6-5
clone_size: -
j_call: TRBJ2-1
d_call: -

cdr3_aa: CASSFGLAGRNEQFF
cdr3_nt: TGTGCCAGCAGTTTCGGACTAGCGGGTAGGAATGAGCAGTTCTTC
v_call: TRBV27
clone_size: -
j_call: TRBJ2-1
d_call: TRBD2

cdr3_aa: CASTRREKYEQYF
cdr3_nt: TGTGCCAGCACGCGGCGGGAAAAGTACGAGCAGTACTTC
v_call: TRBV11-2
clone_size: -
j_call: TRBJ2-7
d_call: -

cdr3_aa: CASSLVWTSGIKGVYEQYF
cdr3_nt: TGTGCCAGCAGCTTGGTTTGGACTAGCGGGATTAAGGGGGTCTACGAGCAGTACTTC
v_call: TRBV5-6
clone_size: once
j_call: TRBJ2-7
d_call: TRBD2

cdr3_aa: CASSLALGQGKGSPLHF
cdr3_nt: TGTGCCAGCAGCTTAGCGCTGGGACAGGGGAAAGGTTCACCCCTCCACTTT
v_call: TRBV7-9
clone_size: -
j_call: TRBJ1-6
d_call: TRBD1

cdr3_aa: CASSSRLAGQFNEQFF
cdr3_nt: TGTGCCAGCAGCTCCCGACTAGCGGGACAGTTCAATGAGCAGTTCTTC
v_call: TRBV11-2
clone_size: -
j_call: TRBJ2-1
d_call: TRBD2

cdr3_aa: CASSLGTRGSTNEKLFF
cdr3_nt: TGCGCCAGCAGCTTAGGGACAAGGGGATCAACTAATGAAAAACTGTTTTTT
v_call: TRBV5-1
clone_size: once
j_call: TRBJ1-4
d_call: -

cdr3_aa: CASTFRSGRGDEQFF
cdr3_nt: TGTGCCAGCACTTTTCGAAGCGGGAGGGGTGATGAGCAGTTCTTC
v_call: TRBV27
clone_size: -
j_call: TRBJ2-1
d_call: TRBD2

cdr3_aa: CASSPRTKSNNEQFF
cdr3_nt: TGTGCCAGCTCACCCCGCACAAAATCAAACAATGAGCAGTTCTTC
v_call: TRBV18
clone_size: -
j_call: TRBJ2-1
d_call: -

cdr3_aa: CASSLARGEQSPLHF
cdr3_nt: TGTGCCAGCAGCTTGGCCAGGGGGGAACAATCACCCCTCCACTTT
v_call: TRBV5-5
clone_size: -
j_call: TRBJ1-6
d_call: TRBD1

cdr3_aa: CSATSPVYGYTF
cdr3_nt: TGCAGCGCAACGTCTCCGGTCTATGGCTACACCTTC
v_call: TRBV29-1
clone_size: -
j_call: TRBJ1-2
d_call: -

cdr3_aa: CAWPGGRTYNSPLHF
cdr3_nt: TGCGCCTGGCCAGGCGGGCGGACCTATAATTCACCCCTCCACTTT
v_call: TRBV5-1
clone_size: -
j_call: TRBJ1-6
d_call: -

cdr3_aa: CASSLLPLVVGQGSTEAFF
cdr3_nt: TGTGCCAGCAGTTTACTCCCTCTTGTTGTAGGACAGGGGAGCACTGAAGCTTTCTTT
v_call: TRBV27
clone_size: once
j_call: TRBJ1-1
d_call: TRBD1

cdr3_aa: CASRLGSSYEQYF
cdr3_nt: TGTGCCAGCAGATTGGGCAGCTCCTACGAGCAGTACTTC
v_call: TRBV12-3/TRBV12-4
clone_size: few
j_call: TRBJ2-7
d_call: -

cdr3_aa: CASIGIRQPQHF
cdr3_nt: TGTGCCAGCATTGGCATCCGTCAGCCCCAGCATTTT
v_call: TRBV28
clone_size: -
j_call: TRBJ1-5
d_call: -

cdr3_aa: CSVDPDRGGATYNEQFF
cdr3_nt: TGCAGCGTCGACCCCGACAGGGGAGGTGCGACCTACAATGAGCAGTTCTTC
v_call: TRBV29-1
clone_size: few
j_call: TRBJ2-1
d_call: TRBD1

cdr3_aa: CASSTMRQGYTGELFF
cdr3_nt: TGTGCCAGCAGCACGATGAGACAGGGATACACCGGGGAGCTGTTTTTT
v_call: TRBV28
clone_size: -
j_call: TRBJ2-2
d_call: TRBD1

cdr3_aa: CASSLSLRVEETQYF
cdr3_nt: TGTGCCAGCAGCTTAAGTTTGAGGGTAGAAGAGACCCAGTACTTC
v_call: TRBV7-6
clone_size: -
j_call: TRBJ2-5
d_call: -

cdr3_aa: CASSQDSTVLAKNIQYF
cdr3_nt: TGTGCCAGCAGCCAAGATAGTACGGTCCTAGCCAAAAACATTCAGTACTTC
v_call: TRBV3-1/TRBV3-2
clone_size: -
j_call: TRBJ2-4
d_call: -

cdr3_aa: CASSSMGGVSSYEQYF
cdr3_nt: TGTGCCAGCAGTTCGATGGGGGGAGTCAGTTCCTACGAGCAGTACTTC
v_call: TRBV6-5
clone_size: -
j_call: TRBJ2-7
d_call: -